This T cell receptor beta chain stems from a study of a mutant IDH1 vaccine in newly diagnosed glioma (dated by TCRdb to the early 2020s). At the level of the whole study: Of the roughly 30 treated patients, about 62% were male and roughly 38% were female, and a mean age of roughly 40 years was recorded. For exploratory analyses, longitudinal TCRB deep sequencing was carried out in 25 to 30 treated patients wherever samples were available. Peripheral blood was collected at six visits: V03 (baseline), V05, V07, V10, V12 and V13. Before enrollment, most patients had been given radiochemotherapy with temozolomide as standard therapy, while the rest had received either radiotherapy alone or temozolomide alone.

Overall results and qualifications from the work: It was noted by the authors that analyses of patient blood samples could not be reproduced owing to sample limitations. PBMC samples for TCRB deep sequencing were selected based on availability. Immune responses induced by the vaccine were seen in approximately 93% of patients across multiple MHC alleles. Changes in the top peripheral T cell clonotypes picked up by TCRB sequencing did not appear to be linked to pseudoprogression.

This sample's time point label indicates: baseline, week 1 (first vaccination visit). The treatment or condition tag for this specimen amounts to: pre-vaccination baseline after standard-of-care therapy. The donors had newly diagnosed IDH1-mutant astrocytomas of WHO grade 3 or 4 that showed loss of nuclear ATRX. The samples were drawn from NOA16, a multicentre, single-arm, open-label phase I trial in Germany that tested a mutant IDH1 peptide vaccine in humans for the first time. Visit V03 blood draws served as the baseline sample for immunogenicity testing. Genomic DNA for TCRB sequencing was isolated from EDTA blood with the DNeasy Blood and Tissue Kit. Per the germline V gene, LGHNA is the CDR1 and YNFKEQ is the CDR2. The CDR3 goes from the cysteine to the phenylalanine over 18 residues. The DNA shown is the 54-base CDR3, in frame from base 1. V trim: 0 bases; J trim: 6 bases; unmatched bases: 11.

Remarks on this clone: Which antigen it targets is not known. No per-base quality is available; no much larger clone lies one base away.

The protocol used for the library was the immunoSEQ multiplex PCR assay. Rearranged TCR beta chain sequences were amplified using the hsTCRB Kit according to the manufacturer's protocol. Sequencing of TCRB libraries was carried out on an Illumina MiSeq. For the original study's pipeline: The proprietary platform of the kit vendor was used for demultiplexing, trimming and gene mapping. TCRdb carries this immuneACCESS record with in-frame sequences only. Its versions omit some clonotypes, under half of them owing to an unresolved V gene in the studies checked, with the rest unexplained. V, J and clone size derive from that table, while D and trimming were established from the DNA sequence. Here the sample has about 36,000 clones; about 78% occur a single time. In total, the top ten clones hold roughly 9.1% of the sample.

Sequences were derived from PBMCs, sampled from a glioma patient treated with radiotherapy, temozolomide or both. The chain is encoded by TRBV4-2 joined to TRBJ1-5; TRBD1 fits 10 bases in the junction. This receptor was taken from a man aged 40-49 years with glioma. Some clones in this sample may be carry-over from other donors' samples. The nucleotide sequence reads TGTGCCAGCAGCCAAGATGGCCCCGGGACAGGGGTACGTCAGCCCCAGCATTTT. This is translated as CASSQDGPGTGVRQPQHF.